Reported below is one TCR beta chain. Which antigen it targets is not known. No qualities accompany the bases; no much larger clone lies one base away. The V end loses 3 bases and the J end loses 8 bases, and a stretch of 17 bases separates them. CDR1 is given as KGHSH and CDR2 as LQKENI, both from the germline V gene. Its CDR3 holds 16 amino acids, cysteine through phenylalanine. Only CDR3 DNA remains: 48 bases, in frame from the first base. Single viable CD3+CD4+CD8-CD45RO+ cells were sorted as memory CD4+ T cells on a FACSAria II. CMV serostatus was determined with a Roche Elecsys assay detecting serum IgG against CMV pp150, pp28, p38 and p52. Following thawing, total CD4+ T cells were enriched through positive selection using CD4 magnetic microbeads. The samples came from a different study that was designed specifically to examine the CD4+ T cell memory repertoire. Peripheral blood mononuclear cells were isolated and cryopreserved following standard operating procedures; serum was stored at -80 °C. The staining used CD3-PerCP (BW264/56), CD4-APC (RPA-T4), CD45RO-PE (UCHT1) and CD8-Pacific Orange (3B5) antibodies, and Sytox blue was used to exclude non-viable cells.

This sample stems from a study of memory CD4+ T cells and cytomegalovirus serostatus (dated by TCRdb to between 2018 and 2021). General notes on the study: The roughly 35 healthy Belgian adults in the cohort included 9 who were CMV seropositive and roughly 24 who were CMV seronegative. CD4+ memory TCRbeta repertoires of a Belgian cohort with known cytomegalovirus serostatus were sequenced in order to replicate a published TCR-based CMV serostatus classifier.

The Quick-DNA Microprep Kit was used to extract genomic DNA from the sorted cells. TCRbeta DNA was amplified with the immunoSEQ hsTCRbeta kit following the manufacturer's protocol. An Illumina MiSeq instrument was used to sequence the TCRbeta libraries. The authors' pipeline ran thus. Once out-of-frame sequences had been removed, some 2 million distinct TCRbeta sequences were left, which works out to an average of roughly 70,000 per individual. Each individual was scored using the number of roughly 150 previously reported CMV-associated TCRbeta sequences that the individual carried and the total number of productive distinct TCRbeta sequences. A beta-binomial model was reimplemented in Python, and scikit-learn random forests with default parameters were trained on data from the US cohort. Classifier performance on the Belgian cohort was summarized as median AUC with percentile confidence intervals calculated over 10,000 bootstrap iterations. TCRdb re-hosts the immuneACCESS table, in-frame sequences only. Its copies lack some clones; in the studies checked, an unresolved V gene accounts for under half of them, and the cause for the rest is not known. V and J calls and clone size are those listed in that table; D and trimming were worked out from the DNA. Within this sample are just under 65,000 clones, with more than 70% of them counted one time only. Clones ranked in the top ten supply 0.88% of the sample.

Broader findings and caveats from the paper: On the Belgian cohort, the classifier based on the original framework reached a median bootstrapped AUC of approximately 0.94, with a 95% CI of 0.76-1.00. Only CD4+CD45RO+ memory cells were sequenced, unlike the original study, which covered naive and memory CD4+ and CD8+ populations. The results were interpreted as suggesting that the CMV-associated TCR signature is mostly present in the CD4+ memory repertoire. For CMV serostatus prediction, a median bootstrapped AUC of about 0.96 was reached with the original framework, and a median bootstrapped AUC of about 0.89 was reached with a US-trained random forest. Among the roughly 160 previously reported CMV-associated TCRbeta sequences, 67 showed up in the CD4+ memory repertoires, with each one found in between one and five individuals.

The sequenced sample was memory CD4+ T cells from blood. The chain employs TRBV18 and TRBJ1-6, with TRBD1 tentatively as D gene (6 bases match). The TCR comes from an adult in good health and CMV-seronegative. The CDR3 amino acid sequence is: CASSPRGATGDSPLHF. The nucleotides read TGTGCCAGCTCACCCCGGGGGGCCACGGGAGATTCACCCCTCCACTTT.